The 23 T cell receptor beta chains given below trace back to one sample, sequenced in a study of blood T cell repertoires in COVID-19. The data were produced by immunoSEQ multiplex PCR, yet TCRdb's version contains in-frame clones alone and is incomplete. The profile shows approximately 200,000 clones, approximately 87% of them singletons. The material sequenced was peripheral blood. These receptors were taken from a man in his fifties or sixties who had recovered from COVID-19.

The chain is built from TRBV5-8 and TRBJ1-5, with D perhaps TRBD1 (5 bases). Germline loops: CDR1 SGHTS, CDR2 YDEGEE. The CDR3 length is 16 residues. V lost 1 base to trimming and J lost 6 bases, with 17 bases between them. The CDR3 nucleotides are TGTGCCAGCAGCTTGCGCGGGGCAGGGACGGGTCAGCCCCAGCATTTT. It encodes CASSLRGAGTGQPQHF.

The V call is TRBV19, the J call TRBJ2-3; 7 bases are shared with TRBD1. The CDR3 has 15 residues. J gave up 2 bases and V 6 bases, and 8 bases lay outside the gene matches. Germline CDR1 is LNHDA and CDR2 is SQIVND (reference sequence). The CDR3 coding sequence is TGTGCCAGTAGGGCTAGGGGGCCCCACACAGATACGCAGTATTTT. It specifies CASRARGPHTDTQYF. The full variable domain, with the rest looked up from reference TRBV19 and TRBJ2-3, is DGGITQSPKYLFRKEGQNVTLSCEQNLNHDAMYWYRQDPGQGLRLIYYSQIVNDFQKGDIAEGYSVSREKKESFPLTVTSAQKNPTAFYLCASRARGPHTDTQYFGPGTRLTVL.

J is TRBJ1-1 and V is TRBV7-8; a weak D match, TRBD1 (5 bases). CDR1 and CDR2 from the germline V gene are SGHVS and FQNEAQ. Deletions cut 5 bases from V and 3 bases from J, with 16 bases between. The CDR3 runs to 15 residues. CDR3 coding DNA: TGTGCCAGCAGCCCCAAGGGGTCTTGGGACACTGAAGCTTTCTTT. It yields the protein CASSPKGSWDTEAFF. Supplemented by reference TRBV7-8 and TRBJ1-1, the full variable domain reads GAGVSQSPRYKVAKRGQDVALRCDPISGHVSLFWYQQALGQGPEFLTYFQNEAQLDKSGLPSDRFFAERPEGSVSTLKIQRTQQEDSAVYLCASSPKGSWDTEAFFGQGTRLTVV.

The chain carries TRBV10-3 and TRBJ2-2; possible D gene TRBD1, 6 bases. The CDR3 has 13 residues. V was trimmed by 5 bases and J by 3 bases, leaving 7 bases between them. In germline, CDR1 is ENHRY, CDR2 SYGVKD. CDR3 sequence reads: CAISSGDTGELFF. The CDR3 region has the DNA TGTGCCATCAGTTCAGGGGACACCGGGGAGCTGTTTTTT.

The chain carries TRBV6-6 and TRBJ1-6; TRBD1 aligns across 7 bases. Germline V CDR1 and CDR2: MNHNY, SVGAGI (reference sequence). This CDR3 is built from 14 residues. J gave up 7 bases and V 0 bases, and 0 bases lay outside the gene matches. The CDR3 loop reads CASSYSTGNSPLHF. CDR3 sequence (DNA): TGTGCCAGCAGTTACTCGACAGGGAATTCACCCCTCCACTTT.

The table lists this clone with many counts. This chain uses TRBV7-8 with TRBJ2-7, with a tentative D call TRBD1 (7 bases). V gave up 5 bases and J gave up 2 bases, with 16 bases separating them. Germline CDR1 reads SGHVS; CDR2 reads FQNEAQ. This CDR3 spans 15 amino acids. The CDR3 sequence is CASSPISRGAYEQYF. The CDR3 DNA is TGTGCCAGCAGCCCCATATCCAGGGGGGCCTACGAGCAGTACTTC.

V gene TRBV27 combines with J gene TRBJ1-1; 7 bases fit TRBD1. The V gene end was trimmed by 5 bases and the J gene end by 5 bases; junction bases not matched to a gene: 14. The V gene's germline CDR1 is MNHEY and CDR2 SMNVEV (reference sequence). This CDR3 region has 16 residues. The CDR3 protein is CASSLLRQGFGTEAFF. In DNA form, the CDR3 reads TGTGCCAGCAGTCTACTTAGACAGGGTTTCGGGACTGAAGCTTTCTTT.

A few counts support this clone. V and J are TRBV25-1 and TRBJ1-1; TRBD1 matches 8 bases. The J segment lost 0 bases and the V segment lost 7 bases, leaving 10 bases of the junction unmatched. Germline CDR1 and CDR2: MGHDK and SYGVNS. This CDR3 is 16 amino acids long. CDR3 DNA: TGTGCCAGCACGGGAAGACAGGGGACCATGAACACTGAAGCTTTCTTT. Its protein is CASTGRQGTMNTEAFF.

The chain couples TRBV7-9 to TRBJ2-3; 7 positions agree with TRBD2. Germline V gene sequence: CDR1 SEHNR, CDR2 FQNEAQ (reference sequence). Trimming cost V 4 bases and J 4 bases; bases outside gene matches: 14. CDR3 length: 17 amino acids. The CDR3 DNA reads TGTGCCAGCAGCTCCCTCCCCGCGGGAGTATTACCAGATACGCAGTATTTT. Residues: CASSSLPAGVLPDTQYF. Full variable domain (rest looked up from reference TRBV7-9 and TRBJ2-3): DTGVSQNPRHKITKRGQNVTFRCDPISEHNRLYWYRQTLGQGPEFLTYFQNEAQLEKSRLLSDRFSAERPKGSFSTLEIQRTEQGDSAMYLCASSSLPAGVLPDTQYFGPGTRLTVL.

The chain uses TRBV5-1 and TRBJ2-6; a weak D match, TRBD1 (6 bases). Trimming took off 4 bases at V and 3 bases at J, with 14 bases between the two ends. The CDR3 covers 16 residues. The germline V gene has CDR1 SGHRS and CDR2 YFSETQ. CDR3 bases: TGCGCCAGCAGCCCGGCAGGGGCAGGTGGGGCCAACGTCCTGACTTTC. This gives the protein CASSPAGAGGANVLTF.

The chain couples TRBV30 to TRBJ2-1, with 13 nucleotides matching TRBD2. V trimming: 6 bases; J trimming: 15 bases; junction bases outside the gene matches: 11. The V gene's germline CDR1 is GTSNPN and CDR2 SVGIG (reference sequence). The CDR3 has 13 residues. CDR3 in DNA: TGTGCCTGTCGACTAGCGGGGGGAGGGGTTCTGTTCTTC. Translation gives CACRLAGGGVLFF.

The J gene is TRBJ1-2, the V gene TRBV4-2, with TRBD1 matching 7 bases. In germline, CDR1 is LGHNA, CDR2 YNFKEQ. The CDR3 runs 16 residues. Losses at the gene ends were 0 bases for V and 0 bases for J; bases not matched to a gene: 4. CDR3 sequence: CASSQDGGQTNYGYTF. The CDR3 nucleotides are TGTGCCAGCAGCCAAGATGGGGGACAGACTAACTATGGCTACACCTTC.

This chain uses TRBV5-4 with TRBJ2-2; 8 bases match TRBD2. The CDR3 is 14 amino acids. With V trimmed by 7 bases and J by 1 base, 3 bases remained unmatched. Per germline, CDR1 SGHNT and CDR2 YYREEE (reference sequence). The CDR3, as DNA: TGTGCCAGCGTTGCGGGGGGGAACACCGGGGAGCTGTTTTTT. It specifies CASVAGGNTGELFF.

This chain connects TRBV6-4 to TRBJ1-2, with D uncertain. V was trimmed by 0 bases and J by 10 bases, leaving 12 bases between them. The germline V gene encodes CDR1 MRHNA and CDR2 SNTAGT. CDR3 size: 13 residues. CDR3 DNA sequence: TGTGCCAGCAGTGACTCGACTCGAGGCTACTACACCTTC. Amino acid sequence: CASSDSTRGYYTF.

The chain employs TRBV5-4 and TRBJ2-5; 8 bases match TRBD1. Germline CDR1 is SGHNT and CDR2 is YYREEE (reference sequence). J was trimmed by 1 base and V by 5 bases; bases with no gene match: 4. The CDR3 loop spans 14 amino acids. CDR3 in amino acids: CASSFGQGQETQYF. In nucleotides, the CDR3 is TGTGCCAGCAGTTTCGGACAGGGCCAAGAGACCCAGTACTTC.

The rearrangement joins TRBV7-9 to TRBJ2-7; D may be TRBD1 (5 bases). With 4 bases removed from V and 2 bases from J, the gap between germline ends came to 18 bases. CDR1 and CDR2 (germline): SEHNR, FQNEAQ (reference sequence). The CDR3 is 16 amino acids. The CDR3 DNA reads as TGTGCCAGCAGCTCCGCCACGACAGACCCGGCCTACGAGCAGTACTTC. Its protein product is CASSSATTDPAYEQYF.

This clone has a single count. The chain has TRBV2 and TRBJ1-5, with D possibly being TRBD1 (5 bases). The CDR3 runs to 14 residues. CDR1 and CDR2 (germline): SNHLY, FYNNEI. V lost 6 bases to trimming and J lost 6 bases, with 15 bases between them. CDR3 DNA sequence: TGTGCCAGCAGGGGGGGGGAGAGGGTTCAGCCCCAGCATTTT. This encodes CASRGGERVQPQHF.

The rearrangement joins TRBV30 to TRBJ2-2; tentative D call: TRBD1 (5 bases). CDR1 and CDR2 from the germline V gene are GTSNPN and SVGIG (reference sequence). V lost 8 bases to trimming and J lost 9 bases, with 13 bases between them. This CDR3 comprises 11 residues. In DNA form, the CDR3 reads TGTGCCCTAGAAGGGGCCTGGGAGCTGTTTTTT. As protein: CALEGAWELFF.

The chain is built from TRBV5-1 and TRBJ2-1; TRBD1 is a possible D gene (6 bases). The germline gives CDR1 SGHRS, CDR2 YFSETQ. This CDR3 comprises 15 residues. Trimming took 0 bases from V and 6 from J, leaving 13 bases between them. The CDR3 nucleotides read TGCGCCAGCAGCTTGGTTGGGGGCCTTAGCAATGAGCAGTTCTTC. This translates into CASSLVGGLSNEQFF.

J is TRBJ2-7 and V is TRBV5-1; TRBD2 matches at 8 bases. Germline V gene lookup returns CDR1 SGHRS and CDR2 YFSETQ. CDR3 length equals 15 residues. The ends lost 3 bases at V and 6 bases at J; junction bases unmatched: 11. DNA of the CDR3: TGCGCCAGCAGCTGGTGGGGCAGCGGGAGTAGCGAGCAGTACTTC. Encoded protein: CASSWWGSGSSEQYF.

The chain has TRBV3-1 (or the pseudogene TRBV3-2) and TRBJ2-1; TRBD2 matches at 7 bases. CDR3 size: 16 residues. The V and J ends lost 2 bases and 5 bases, in that order; junction bases with no gene match: 9. Germline CDR1 and CDR2: LGHDT and YNNKEL (reference sequence). The CDR3 DNA follows: TGTGCCAGCAGCCAACGTAGTGGGAGGGGTGACAATGAGCAGTTCTTC. Residues: CASSQRSGRGDNEQFF.

The gene calls are TRBV3-1 (or the pseudogene TRBV3-2) and TRBJ2-7, with TRBD2 matching over 13 bases. V shed 4 bases, J shed 6 bases, and the junction held 9 bases outside the gene matches. CDR1 is LGHDT and CDR2 is YNNKEL in the germline V gene (reference sequence). The CDR3 is made up of 16 amino acids. In nucleotides, the CDR3 is TGTGCCAGCAGCCTCCTACTAGCGGGAGGGCCCAGCGAGCAGTACTTC. Translating it yields CASSLLLAGGPSEQYF.

This clone was detected only a few times. This sequence joins TRBV5-1 and TRBJ2-2; 10 positions agree with TRBD2. The V gene end was trimmed by 3 bases and the J gene end by 0 bases; junction bases not matched to a gene: 8. Per the germline V gene, CDR1 is SGHRS and CDR2 is YFSETQ. The CDR3 loop spans 18 amino acids. The CDR3 DNA reads TGCGCCAGCAGCTCTTTCCTAGCGGGGGCCACGAACACCGGGGAGCTGTTTTTT. Its translation is CASSSFLAGATNTGELFF.